The 7 T cell receptor beta chains below all came from one sample that was sequenced in a study of preoperative IRX-2 immunotherapy in early breast cancer. Profiling relied on immunoSEQ multiplex PCR, and the TCRdb table lists in-frame clones only, not all of them. The sample lists about 42,000 clones; 77% were seen once. Treatment given: preoperative locoregional IRX-2 cytokine immunotherapy. The input for sequencing was tumor tissue, taken after IRX-2 immunotherapy. The receptor set was obtained from a human donor with breast cancer.

This clone has more than one count but fewer than ten. Here the CDR3 reads CASSQGTRGAANEKLFF. The DNA for the CDR3 is TGTGCCAGCAGCCAAGGAACGAGGGGCGCAGCTAATGAAAAACTGTTTTTT. The chain uses TRBV11-3 and TRBJ1-4; D is possibly TRBD1 (5 bases). The germline V gene encodes CDR1 SGHNT and CDR2 YENEEA. The CDR3 consists of 17 residues. Trimming pared 5 bases from V and 3 bases from J, leaving 19 bases between. The full variable domain, with the rest looked up from reference TRBV11-3 and TRBJ1-4, is EAGVVQSPRYKIIEKKQPVAFWCNPISGHNTLYWYLQNLGQGPELLIRYENEEAVDDSQLPKDRFSAERLKGVDSTLKIQPAELGDSAVYLCASSQGTRGAANEKLFFGSGTQLSVL.

The chain carries TRBV19 and TRBJ1-5, with unresolved D. V shed 0 bases and J shed 5 bases, with 11 bases lying between them. The CDR3 totals 15 residues. Germline lookup yields CDR1 LNHDA and CDR2 SQIVND (reference sequence). The CDR3 nucleotides read TGTGCCAGTAGTATAGATCGCTCAGGCCATCAGCCCCAGCATTTT. Translation: CASSIDRSGHQPQHF.

This clone came up a few times. V is TRBV28 and J is TRBJ2-7, with D possibly being TRBD1 or TRBD2 (6 bases each). The V gene's germline CDR1 is MDHEN and CDR2 SYDVKM. Trimming cost V 5 bases and J 4 bases, with 21 bases left between them. CDR3 length: 16 amino acids. The CDR3 bases are TGTGCCAGCAGTCGACCCTTAGGGGGGATCATATACGAGCAGTACTTC. Protein product: CASSRPLGGIIYEQYF.

The rearrangement joins TRBV6-8 to TRBJ2-3; no definite D call. Germline values: CDR1 MNHGY, CDR2 SAAAGT. This CDR3 has 15 residues. The V and J ends lost 0 bases and 4 bases respectively, with 11 bases between them. The CDR3 loop is CASSYSWVSADTQYF. DNA of the CDR3: TGTGCCAGCAGTTACTCCTGGGTCAGCGCAGATACGCAGTATTTT.

This chain links TRBV7-7 with TRBJ1-1; TRBD1 matches at 8 bases. V lost 5 bases, J lost 1 base, and 3 bases stayed unmatched. Per the germline V gene, CDR1 is SSHAT and CDR2 is FNYEAQ (reference sequence). The CDR3 extends over 14 amino acids. The CDR3 is CASSVGQGNTEAFF. In DNA, the CDR3 is TGTGCCAGCAGCGTAGGACAGGGGAACACTGAAGCTTTCTTT.

There are a few counts of this clone. J is TRBJ2-7 and V is TRBV30; TRBD2 aligns across 7 bases. J gave up 4 bases and V 0 bases, and 9 bases lay outside the gene matches. This CDR3 is built from 15 residues. The germline V gene has CDR1 GTSNPN and CDR2 SVGIG (reference sequence). CDR3 protein: CAWSVGRVRVYEQYF. The CDR3 DNA is TGTGCCTGGAGTGTGGGGAGGGTACGGGTATACGAGCAGTACTTC.

The gene calls are TRBV10-2 and TRBJ2-5; D tentatively reads TRBD1 or TRBD2 (5 bases each). V was cut by 7 bases and J by 7 bases, with 16 bases left in between. The CDR3 is 13 residues long. Germline V gene lookup returns CDR1 WSHSY and CDR2 SAAADI. This chain's CDR3 is CASTRSDGATQYF. The CDR3 region has the DNA TGCGCCAGCACTAGGTCCGACGGGGCGACCCAGTACTTC.